Listed here is a single T cell receptor beta chain. No antigen is known for it. Extraction of total RNA produced a minimum of 5.5 micrograms from each sample. There are 14 residues in the CDR3. V lost 5 bases, J lost 6 bases, and 5 bases stayed unmatched. CDR1 is SNHLY and CDR2 is FYNNEI in the germline V gene. These data come from a study of blood T cells in healthy people across ages. Study-level points and caveats: Fewer expanded clones and more diversity marked long-lived versus aged donors.

Using a J-beta primer mix together with a sample-barcoded 5' primer, a second PCR was run for about 6 to 12 cycles. Researchers report that a template-switch adaptor with 12 random nucleotides tagged each cDNA molecule. TCRdb reprocessed the 5' RACE reads with MiXCR, giving one entry per CDR3 protein. Among some 1.1 million distinct CDR3 sequences listed, about two fifths were seen once. This chain connects TRBV2 to TRBJ2-1, with TRBD2 matching 9 bases. This TCR was recovered from a man aged 18 to 29 in good health. Source material: blood. The DNA of the CDR3 is TGTGCCAGCAGTATAGCGGGGGCGGTCAATGAGCAGTTCTTC. Its protein is CASSIAGAVNEQFF. The variable domain in full, completed from reference TRBV2 and TRBJ2-1, reads EPEVTQTPSHQVTQMGQEVILRCVPISNHLYFYWYRQILGQKVEFLVSFYNNEISEKSEIFDDQFSVERPDGSNFTLKIRSTKLEDSAMYFCASSIAGAVNEQFFGPGTRLTVL.